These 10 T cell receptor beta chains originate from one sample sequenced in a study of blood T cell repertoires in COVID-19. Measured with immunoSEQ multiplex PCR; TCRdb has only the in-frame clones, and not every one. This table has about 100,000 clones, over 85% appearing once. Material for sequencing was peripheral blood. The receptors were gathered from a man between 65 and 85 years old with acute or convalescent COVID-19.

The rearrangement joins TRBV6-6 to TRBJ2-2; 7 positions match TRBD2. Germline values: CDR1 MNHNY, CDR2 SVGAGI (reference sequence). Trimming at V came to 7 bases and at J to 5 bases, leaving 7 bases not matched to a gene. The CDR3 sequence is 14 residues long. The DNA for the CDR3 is TGTGCCAGCAAGGAGGGAGGGCAAACCGGGGAGCTGTTTTTT. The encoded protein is CASKEGGQTGELFF.

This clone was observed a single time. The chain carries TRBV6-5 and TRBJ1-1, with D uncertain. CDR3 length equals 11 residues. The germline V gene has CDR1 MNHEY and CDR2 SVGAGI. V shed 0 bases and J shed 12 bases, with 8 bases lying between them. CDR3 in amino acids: CASSYSAGTFF. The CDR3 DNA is TGTGCCAGCAGTTACTCTGCGGGAACTTTCTTT.

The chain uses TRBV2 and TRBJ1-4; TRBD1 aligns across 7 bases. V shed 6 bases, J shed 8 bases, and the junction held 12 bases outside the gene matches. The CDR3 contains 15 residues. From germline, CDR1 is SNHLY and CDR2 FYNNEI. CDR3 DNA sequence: TGTGCCAGCAGGACCTGGACAGGAAGTGGGGAAAAACTGTTTTTT. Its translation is CASRTWTGSGEKLFF.

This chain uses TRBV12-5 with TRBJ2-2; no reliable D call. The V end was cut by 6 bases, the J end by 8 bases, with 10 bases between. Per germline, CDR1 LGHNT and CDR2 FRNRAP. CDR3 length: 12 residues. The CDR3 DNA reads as TGTGCTAGTGGACCCCCGAGAGGGGAGCTGTTTTTT. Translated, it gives CASGPPRGELFF.

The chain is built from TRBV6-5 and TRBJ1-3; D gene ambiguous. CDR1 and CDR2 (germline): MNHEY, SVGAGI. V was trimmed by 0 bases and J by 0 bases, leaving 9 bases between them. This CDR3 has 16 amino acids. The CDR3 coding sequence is TGTGCCAGCAGTTACTCAACCGGGATCTCTGGAAACACCATATATTTT. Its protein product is CASSYSTGISGNTIYF.

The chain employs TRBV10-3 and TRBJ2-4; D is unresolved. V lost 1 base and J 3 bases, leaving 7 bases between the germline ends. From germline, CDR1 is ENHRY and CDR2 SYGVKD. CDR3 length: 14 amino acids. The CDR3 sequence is CAISELGDKNIQYF. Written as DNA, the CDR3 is TGTGCCATCAGTGAGTTGGGCGACAAAAACATTCAGTACTTC.

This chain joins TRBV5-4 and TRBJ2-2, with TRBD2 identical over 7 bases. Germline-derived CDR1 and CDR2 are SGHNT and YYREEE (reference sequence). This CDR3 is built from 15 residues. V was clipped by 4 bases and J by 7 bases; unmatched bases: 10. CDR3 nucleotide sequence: TGTGCCAGCAGCAACTACGGGACTATTGTCGGGGAGCTGTTTTTT. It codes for CASSNYGTIVGELFF.

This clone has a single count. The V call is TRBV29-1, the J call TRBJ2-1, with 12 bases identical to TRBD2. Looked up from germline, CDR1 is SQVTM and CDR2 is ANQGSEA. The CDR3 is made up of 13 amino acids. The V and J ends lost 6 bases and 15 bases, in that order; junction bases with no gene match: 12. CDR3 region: CSVTGTSGYYRFF. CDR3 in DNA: TGCAGCGTAACCGGGACTAGCGGGTATTATCGGTTCTTC.

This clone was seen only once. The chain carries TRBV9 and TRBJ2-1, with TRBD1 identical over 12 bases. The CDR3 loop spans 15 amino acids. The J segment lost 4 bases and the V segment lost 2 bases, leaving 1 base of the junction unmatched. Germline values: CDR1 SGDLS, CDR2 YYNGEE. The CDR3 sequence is CASSVGQGAYNEQFF. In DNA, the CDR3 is TGTGCCAGCAGCGTGGGACAGGGGGCTTACAATGAGCAGTTCTTC. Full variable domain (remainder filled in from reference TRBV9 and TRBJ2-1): DSGVTQTPKHLITATGQRVTLRCSPRSGDLSVYWYQQSLDQGLQFLIQYYNGEERAKGNILERFSAQQFPDLHSELNLSSLELGDSALYFCASSVGQGAYNEQFFGPGTRLTVL.

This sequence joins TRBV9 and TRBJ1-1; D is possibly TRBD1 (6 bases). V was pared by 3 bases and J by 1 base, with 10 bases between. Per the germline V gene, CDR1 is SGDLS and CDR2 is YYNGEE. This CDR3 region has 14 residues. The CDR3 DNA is TGTGCCAGCAGCGGCGGACAGAAGAACACTGAAGCTTTCTTT. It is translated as CASSGGQKNTEAFF.